Shown below are 3 T cell receptor beta chains from a single sample sequenced in a study of T cells in localized non-small cell lung cancer. TCRdb keeps only in-frame clones here, not all; method: immunoSEQ multiplex PCR. The table records around 64,000 clones, roughly 90% of them present only once. The source material was peripheral blood, sampled before any cancer treatment. All receptors derive from a man between 40 and 70 years old with stage I lung adenocarcinoma.

V gene TRBV7-9 combines with J gene TRBJ2-2; a weak D match, TRBD2 (6 bases). The V gene lost 6 bases and the J gene lost 5 bases, with 10 bases spanning the gap. This CDR3 has 13 amino acids. Germline CDR1 reads SEHNR; CDR2 reads FQNEAQ (reference sequence). DNA of the CDR3: TGTGCCAGCAGGCTCGGGAGTACCGGGGAGCTGTTTTTT. Translating gives CASRLGSTGELFF.

The chain couples TRBV27 to TRBJ2-1; 10 bases align to TRBD2. V lost 4 bases, J lost 2 bases, and 5 bases stayed unmatched. There are 16 residues in the CDR3. Germline V gene lookup returns CDR1 MNHEY and CDR2 SMNVEV (reference sequence). DNA for the CDR3: TGTGCCAGCAGTTCCATAGCGGGAGGCACCTACAATGAGCAGTTCTTC. Amino acid sequence: CASSSIAGGTYNEQFF.

J is TRBJ1-3 and V is TRBV9; D is undetermined. There are 15 residues in the CDR3. V was trimmed by 0 bases and J by 1 base, leaving 8 bases between them. The germline V gene encodes CDR1 SGDLS and CDR2 YYNGEE. Here the CDR3 reads CASSVDPVSGNTIYF. The CDR3 DNA follows: TGTGCCAGCAGCGTAGACCCAGTATCTGGAAACACCATATATTTT.